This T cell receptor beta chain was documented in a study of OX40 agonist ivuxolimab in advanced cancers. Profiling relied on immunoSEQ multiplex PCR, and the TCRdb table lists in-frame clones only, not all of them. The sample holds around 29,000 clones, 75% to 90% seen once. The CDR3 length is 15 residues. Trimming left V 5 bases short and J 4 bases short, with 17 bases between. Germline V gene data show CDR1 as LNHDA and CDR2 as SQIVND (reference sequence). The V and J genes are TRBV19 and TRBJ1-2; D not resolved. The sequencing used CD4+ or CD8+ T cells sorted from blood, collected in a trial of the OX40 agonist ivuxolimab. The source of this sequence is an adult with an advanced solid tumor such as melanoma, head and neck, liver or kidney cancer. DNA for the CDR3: TGTGCCAGTAGTCCGAGAACGGGGAGCTCCTATGGCTACACCTTC. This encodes CASSPRTGSSYGYTF.